The T cell receptor (beta chain) described here comes from a study of T-cell reconstitution after alpha-beta-depleted transplantation in children. Notes on the study in general: At one year after transplant, newly produced T cells mostly accounted for T-cell counts and diversity.

Molecular barcoding with unique molecular identifiers was used for the TCRbeta library. TCRdb re-called the PCR reads through MiXCR, storing one row per CDR3 protein. The sample contains fewer than 750,000 distinct CDR3 sequences, approximately 22% of which appear only once. In this sample, this clonotype turned up many times. As yet, its antigen is unknown. The CDR3 runs 13 residues. From germline, CDR1 is SGHTA and CDR2 FQGTGA. The junction had 6 bases not matched to a gene; V was cut back by 5 bases and J by 9 bases. The clonotype comes from a boy in the first two years of life who had a stem cell transplant for acute myeloid leukemia, so the T cells may come from the graft donor. The sequencing used PBMCs, mostly from graft donor cells, collected 360 days after TCRalphabeta/CD19-depleted stem cell transplant. The chain recombines TRBV7-3 with TRBJ2-1, with 8 bases fitting TRBD2. The CDR3 sequence: CASSPSGGFEQFF. For the CDR3, the DNA is TGTGCCAGCAGCCCCTCGGGAGGGTTTGAGCAGTTCTTC.